Listed here are 20 T cell receptor beta chains from one sample, sequenced in a study of T-cell memory formation after mild COVID-19. Each CDR3 protein is one row after TCRdb ran MiXCR on the 5' RACE reads. Of a few hundred thousand distinct CDR3 sequences in the sample, roughly 21% were seen once. Sequenced input: PBMCs or a T cell subset sorted from them (not recorded which). The source of these receptors is an adult woman who had mild COVID-19 (a few samples of this study predate the infection). Cell type and time point are not known.

This sequence joins TRBV5-1 and TRBJ2-3, with 7 bases aligning to TRBD2. V was clipped by 4 bases and J by 5 bases; unmatched bases: 7. The length of the CDR3 is 14 residues. Germline CDR1 and CDR2: SGHRS and YFSETQ. CDR3 in DNA: TGCGCCAGCAGCCTGAATCCTAGCGGAGATACGCAGTATTTT. Residues: CASSLNPSGDTQYF.

This clonotype has only a few counts. The chain combines TRBV5-5 with TRBJ2-3; 8 positions agree with TRBD1. Germline-derived CDR1 and CDR2 are SGHKS and YYEKEE (reference sequence). The CDR3 is made up of 16 amino acids. Unmatched junction bases numbered 10, after V lost 3 bases and J lost 4 bases. The CDR3 loop is CASSYPGGLLPDTQYF. The CDR3 bases are TGTGCCAGCAGCTACCCAGGGGGCCTATTGCCAGATACGCAGTATTTT.

This chain links TRBV5-6 with TRBJ2-3; 7 positions match TRBD2. This CDR3 is built from 16 residues. Germline V gives CDR1 SGHDT, CDR2 YYEEEE. After removal of 0 bases from V and 8 bases from J, the junction contained 12 bases not matched to a gene. CDR3 protein: CASSLGTSWGGGTQYF. CDR3 nucleotides: TGTGCCAGCAGCTTGGGGACTAGTTGGGGGGGAGGTACGCAGTATTTT.

J is TRBJ2-1 and V is TRBV14; D call uncertain. Germline lookup yields CDR1 SGHDN and CDR2 FVKESK. The CDR3 consists of 13 residues. V gave up 0 bases and J gave up 10 bases, with 10 bases separating them. CDR3 loop: CASSQEVPSEQFF. Written as DNA, the CDR3 is TGTGCCAGCAGCCAAGAGGTTCCCAGCGAGCAGTTCTTC.

V is TRBV18 and J is TRBJ1-5; D might be TRBD1 (6 bases). Deletions cut 2 bases from V and 0 bases from J, with 11 bases between. The CDR3 spans 16 residues. Germline-derived CDR1 and CDR2 are KGHSH and LQKENI. The CDR3 loop is CASSPAGQYSNQPQHF. The CDR3 coding sequence is TGTGCCAGCTCACCAGCAGGACAGTATAGCAATCAGCCCCAGCATTTT. The full variable domain, with the rest looked up from reference TRBV18 and TRBJ1-5, is NAGVMQNPRHLVRRRGQEARLRCSPMKGHSHVYWYRQLPEEGLKFMVYLQKENIIDESGMPKERFSAEFPKEGPSILRIQQVVRGDSAAYFCASSPAGQYSNQPQHFGDGTRLSIL.

V usage is TRBV19 and J usage is TRBJ1-2; D uncertain. The CDR3 is made up of 11 amino acids. CDR1 and CDR2 from the germline V gene are LNHDA and SQIVND (reference sequence). Trimming removed 3 bases at V and 5 bases at J, with 4 bases between. CDR3 residues: CASSMGYGYTF. For the CDR3, the DNA is TGTGCCAGTAGTATGGGGTATGGCTACACCTTC.

Only a few counts were recorded for this clonotype. The chain joins TRBV7-9 to TRBJ2-5; 8 positions match TRBD1. CDR1 and CDR2 (germline): SEHNR, FQNEAQ (reference sequence). Losses at the gene ends were 4 bases for V and 5 bases for J; bases not matched to a gene: 3. This CDR3 is 13 amino acids long. This CDR3 is CASSSRDRETQYF. The CDR3, as DNA: TGTGCCAGCAGCTCCCGGGACAGGGAGACCCAGTACTTC.

Written as DNA, the CDR3 is TGTGCCACCAGCAGAGGTAGCGGGAGGGGGAATGAGCAGTTCTTC. Amino acids: CATSRGSGRGNEQFF. V and J are TRBV15 and TRBJ2-1, with 11 bases identical to TRBD2. Germline assignment: CDR1 LNHNV and CDR2 YYDKDF (reference sequence). Unmatched junction bases numbered 3, after V lost 1 base and J lost 7 bases. This CDR3 is built from 15 residues.

This chain joins TRBV12-3 or TRBV12-4 and TRBJ1-1; perhaps TRBD1 as D (6 bases). The CDR3 totals 14 residues. Deletions cut 1 base from V and 3 bases from J, with 9 bases between. The CDR3 protein is CASSLVRGDTEAFF. In nucleotides, the CDR3 is TGTGCCAGCAGTTTAGTAAGGGGGGACACTGAAGCTTTCTTT.

The rearrangement joins TRBV5-8 to TRBJ1-1; D is perhaps TRBD1 (5 bases). The CDR3 runs 17 residues. V was cut by 4 bases and J by 0 bases, with 19 bases left in between. Looked up from germline, CDR1 is SGHTS and CDR2 is YDEGEE. The CDR3 spells CASSLQLLRQLNTEAFF. CDR3 nucleotide sequence: TGTGCCAGCAGCCTCCAACTTCTTAGACAGTTGAACACTGAAGCTTTCTTT.

The chain links TRBV4-1 to TRBJ2-2, with 11 bases identical to TRBD1. Germline CDR1 and CDR2: MGHRA and YSYEKL. This CDR3 contains 17 residues. The J segment lost 4 bases and the V segment lost 2 bases, leaving 6 bases of the junction unmatched. As DNA, the CDR3 is TGCGCCAGCAGCCAACTGCCGGACAGGGGGCGCACCGGGGAGCTGTTTTTT. Its translation is CASSQLPDRGRTGELFF.

The V and J genes are TRBV5-1 and TRBJ1-2; D remains ambiguous. The germline V gene has CDR1 SGHRS and CDR2 YFSETQ. V dropped 1 base and J dropped 6 bases, with 19 bases sitting between them. The CDR3 spans 16 residues. The CDR3 DNA reads TGCGCCAGCAGCTTGATTAGTCGACGGCCCAAAGATGGCTACACCTTC. Translated: CASSLISRRPKDGYTF.

The chain has TRBV30 and TRBJ1-6; D is perhaps TRBD1 (5 bases). In germline, CDR1 is GTSNPN, CDR2 SVGIG (reference sequence). Trimming pared 4 bases from V and 0 bases from J, leaving 10 bases between. This CDR3 spans 15 amino acids. CDR3 sequence reads: CAWNEGSSYNSPLHF. As DNA, the CDR3 is TGTGCCTGGAACGAGGGGAGCTCCTATAATTCACCCCTCCACTTT.

This clonotype has just a few counts. The chain joins TRBV18 to TRBJ2-1; TRBD2 aligns across 12 bases. CDR1 is KGHSH, CDR2 LQKENI, per germline. The junction had 12 bases not matched to a gene; V was cut back by 3 bases and J by 9 bases. The CDR3 contains 17 residues. The CDR3 DNA reads as TGTGCCAGCTCACCTAGGGCGACTAGCGGGAGCCTGGGTGAGCAGTTCTTC. Translation: CASSPRATSGSLGEQFF.

This clonotype showed up many times. The V call is TRBV9, the J call TRBJ1-1; possible D gene TRBD1, 5 bases. This CDR3 is 14 amino acids long. The V end was cut by 2 bases, the J end by 0 bases, with 8 bases between. Per germline, CDR1 SGDLS and CDR2 YYNGEE. CDR3 residues: CASSVGGMNTEAFF. CDR3 bases: TGTGCCAGCAGCGTCGGGGGAATGAACACTGAAGCTTTCTTT.

The chain carries TRBV7-9 and TRBJ2-2; the D is unclear. The germline V gene encodes CDR1 SEHNR and CDR2 FQNEAQ (reference sequence). V lost 6 bases, J lost 4 bases, and 15 bases lay in between. The CDR3 is made up of 15 amino acids. DNA of the CDR3: TGTGCCAGCAGGCAGCCATCTCAAACCACCGGGGAGCTGTTTTTT. Protein product: CASRQPSQTTGELFF.

The chain carries TRBV5-4 and TRBJ2-7; no reliable D call. Trimming took off 4 bases at V and 4 bases at J, with 9 bases between the two ends. Germline-derived CDR1 and CDR2 are SGHNT and YYREEE (reference sequence). CDR3 length: 12 amino acids. Here the CDR3 reads CASSTDGYEQYF. In nucleotides, the CDR3 is TGTGCCAGCAGCACTGACGGTTACGAGCAGTACTTC.

The table lists this clonotype with a few counts. V and J are TRBV4-3 and TRBJ2-1; TRBD1 might be the D (6 bases). V lost 2 bases and J 5 bases, leaving 16 bases between the germline ends. The germline V gene encodes CDR1 LGHNA and CDR2 YSLEER. CDR3 length: 16 residues. In nucleotides, the CDR3 is TGCGCCAGCAGCCAAATGGACAGTCTCCGAAACAATGAGCAGTTCTTC. Its protein is CASSQMDSLRNNEQFF.

V gene TRBV19 combines with J gene TRBJ2-1; 12 bases agree with TRBD2. Germline values: CDR1 LNHDA, CDR2 SQIVND (reference sequence). The J segment lost 7 bases and the V segment lost 5 bases, leaving 9 bases of the junction unmatched. The length of the CDR3 is 16 residues. CDR3: CASSVPTSGRGNEQFF. The CDR3 DNA reads as TGTGCCAGTAGTGTACCGACTAGCGGGAGAGGGAATGAGCAGTTCTTC.

In this sample, this clonotype turned up a few times. The chain's CDR3 is CASSISLSGYSNQPQHF. The DNA of the CDR3 is TGTGCCAGCAGTATTAGCCTTTCGGGGTATAGCAATCAGCCCCAGCATTTT. The chain uses TRBV6-2 or TRBV6-3 and TRBJ1-5; D gene uncertain. Trimming removed 5 bases from V and 0 bases from J, with 17 bases in between. Germline V gene sequence: CDR1 MNHEY, CDR2 SVGEGT. This CDR3 comprises 17 residues.